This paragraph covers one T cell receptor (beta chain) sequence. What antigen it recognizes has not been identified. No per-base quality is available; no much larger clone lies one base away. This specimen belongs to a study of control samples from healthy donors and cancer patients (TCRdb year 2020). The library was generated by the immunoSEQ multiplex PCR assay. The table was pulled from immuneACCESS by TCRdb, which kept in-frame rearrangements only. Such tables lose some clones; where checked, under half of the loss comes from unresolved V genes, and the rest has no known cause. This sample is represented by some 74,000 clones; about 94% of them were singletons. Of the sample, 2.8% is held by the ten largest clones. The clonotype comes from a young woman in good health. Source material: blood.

The nucleotide sequence reads as follows: TGTGCCAGTAGACCGACAGGGGGGATCGGGGAGCTGTTTTTT. Translated, it gives CASRPTGGIGELFF. This receptor chain uses TRBV19 and TRBJ2-2; 9 bases in the junction line up with TRBD1. The germline V gene (reference sequence) provides CDR1 LNHDA and CDR2 SQIVND. From its cysteine to its phenylalanine, the CDR3 spans 14 amino acids. The retained sequence is limited to the CDR3, 42 bases, with the frame set at the first base. From V the trimming removes 6 bases and from J it removes 7 bases, while the gene matches leave 6 bases of the junction unaccounted for.